The sequence of this T cell receptor beta chain was determined in a study (dated by TCRdb to the mid-2010s). At the level of the whole study: The study set out to test whether tumor-infiltrating Tregs in breast cancer get recruited from blood Tregs or are instead converted in situ from other CD4+ T cell subsets.

General conclusions and limits of the study: The larger-cohort validation was restricted to a single TCR beta V-J rearrangement rather than whole repertoires. Tumor memory CD4+ T cell TCR gene usage clustered with blood and lymph node memory CD4+ cells and lymph node naive CD4+ cells. The greatest overlap of tumor-infiltrating Treg TCR alpha and beta sequences was with tumor naive CD4+ T cells, followed next by blood naive CD4+ T cells.

This clonotype has a handful of counts. Its antigen is still unknown. Base qualities are missing; no much larger clone stands one base away. In the germline V gene (reference sequence), CDR1 corresponds to SEHNR and CDR2 to FQNEAQ. The CDR3 covers 13 residues, taking in both the cysteine and the phenylalanine. Only the CDR3 part of the read is kept: 39 bases, read in frame from the first base. The junction shows trimming of 0 bases on V and 0 bases on J, plus 3 bases between the germline ends. Full-length TCR variable regions were amplified by 5' RACE PCR with constant-region reverse primers, and semi-nested PCR with Nested Universal Primer A was subsequently performed. The ReliaPrep RNA Cell Miniprep System was used to extract total RNA, which was then reverse transcribed into 5'RACE-ready cDNA with the SMARTer RACE 5'/3' Kit. Full-length TCR alpha and beta libraries were barcoded with multiplex adaptors and sequenced on an Illumina MiSeq. The published analysis was carried out like this. For each of nine subset-tissue groups, sequencing data from the five patients were pooled, and the groups were then compared using unsupervised clustering of TCR gene usage. The Morisita-Horn index was used to calculate repertoire similarity, with shared sequences weighted by how much each contributed to each repertoire. The public reads were reanalyzed by TCRdb: fastp trimming at Q25, MiXCR alignment, in-frame beta chains only. Entries are consolidated by CDR3 protein sequence, retaining the most common genes and DNA. The V and J calls here are based on TCRdb, not the publication. The sample table lists fewer than 65,000 distinct CDR3 sequences, 20% of them with a count of one. Jointly, the top ten make up 3.2% of the sample.

Cells that were CD4+CD25+CD127-/low were isolated as Tregs. Tregs, naive and memory CD4+ T cells from tumor, blood and ipsilateral draining lymph nodes of about five breast cancer patients underwent full-length TCR alpha and beta sequencing. Tumor tissue and lymph nodes obtained by ipsilateral axillary dissection were perfused with PBS, cut into small pieces and digested using collagenase I and hyaluronidase. Sorted cell populations were confirmed by FACS to exceed 90% purity. The source material was tumor-infiltrating Tregs sorted from the breast tumor. The sequence was obtained from a female donor with breast cancer. The V and J segments used are TRBV7-9 and TRBJ2-7, with an unclear D gene assignment. Here the CDR3 is given as CASSLAGSYEQYF. DNA sequence: TGTGCCAGCAGCTTAGCGGGCTCCTACGAGCAGTACTTC.